The 12 T cell receptor beta chains below were found in one sample sequenced in a study of beta chain features in type 1 diabetes. Study-level results: All four CD4+ subsets from Type 1 diabetes patients carried moderately but significantly shorter TCRB CDR3s.

Their cognate antigens are unknown. All of the isolated RNA was reverse transcribed, so expressed TCRB transcripts were sequenced. Method: immunoSEQ multiplex PCR; TCRdb's copy keeps in-frame clones and lacks some. The sample lists around 280,000 clones, about 15% occurring once. Sequenced material: naive CD4+ T cells from blood. The receptor source for this set is a man younger than 35 with type 1 diabetes.

This chain uses TRBV6-5 with TRBJ2-5; 10 bases map to TRBD1. J lost 7 bases, V lost 6 bases, and 11 bases had no gene match. This CDR3 comprises 15 residues. From germline, CDR1 is MNHEY and CDR2 SVGAGI. As DNA, the CDR3 is TGTGCCAGCAGCCCGACAGACAGGGGGCGGGGGACCCAGTACTTC. Encoded protein: CASSPTDRGRGTQYF.

This clone was counted only a few times. The V gene is TRBV11-2, the J gene TRBJ2-5; TRBD1 is a possible D gene (5 bases). This CDR3 contains 12 residues. The V end was cut by 7 bases, the J end by 5 bases, with 11 bases between. CDR1 and CDR2 (germline): SGHAT, FQNNGV. The DNA of the CDR3 is TGTGCCAGCACCAGAAACAGGGAGACCCAGTACTTC. The encoded protein is CASTRNRETQYF.

The V and J genes are TRBV7-2 and TRBJ1-5, with D possibly TRBD1 on 5 matching bases. In germline, CDR1 is SGHTA, CDR2 FQGNSA. Trimming left V 6 bases short and J 5 bases short, with 14 bases between. This CDR3 spans 14 amino acids. The CDR3 coding sequence is TGTGCCAGCAGTAAAAGATCGGGGGATCAGCCCCAGCATTTT. Residues: CASSKRSGDQPQHF.

The genes are TRBV9 and TRBJ1-1; TRBD1 might be the D (6 bases). Germline V gives CDR1 SGDLS, CDR2 YYNGEE. This CDR3 contains 14 residues. Between the trimmed V and J ends, which lost 0 bases and 5 bases, there was a span of 11 bases. DNA for the CDR3: TGTGCCAGCAGCGTAGAGGTCAGGGGTACTGAAGCTTTCTTT. The encoded protein is CASSVEVRGTEAFF.

The rearrangement joins TRBV10-3 to TRBJ1-2; 9 positions match TRBD1. The junction had 14 bases not matched to a gene; V was cut back by 9 bases and J by 9 bases. The CDR3 consists of 14 residues. From germline, CDR1 is ENHRY and CDR2 SYGVKD. This CDR3 is CAITGTGKRRCYTF. The CDR3 DNA reads TGTGCCATTACGGGGACAGGGAAGAGGCGGTGCTACACCTTC.

The chain couples TRBV21-1 to TRBJ1-2; whether TRBD1, the table's D call, matches the DNA was not checked. TRBV21-1 is given as a pseudogene. The CDR3 is 11 residues long. CDR3 protein: CASSNGGKYTF. Written as DNA, the CDR3 is TGTGCCAGCAGCAATGGGGGCAAGTACACCTTC.

The chain has TRBV28 and TRBJ2-1; the match to TRBD2 covers 8 bases. This CDR3 contains 19 residues. The V gene end was trimmed by 4 bases and the J gene end by 3 bases; junction bases not matched to a gene: 17. Germline assignment: CDR1 MDHEN and CDR2 SYDVKM. DNA of the CDR3: TGTGCCAGCAGTTCGTTAGCGGGATATAATCTAACTATCTACAATGAGCAGTTCTTC. It codes for CASSSLAGYNLTIYNEQFF.

The rearrangement links TRBV5-1 to TRBJ2-1, with 12 bases that match TRBD2. V shed 4 bases and J 7 bases; nucleotides not matched to a gene: 3. The CDR3 loop spans 14 amino acids. CDR1 SGHRS and CDR2 YFSETQ come from the germline V gene. CDR3 protein: CASSLAGGRNEQFF. For the CDR3, the DNA is TGCGCCAGCAGCCTAGCGGGGGGGCGGAATGAGCAGTTCTTC.

The chain employs TRBV5-1 and TRBJ1-2; 8 nucleotides agree with TRBD1. From germline, CDR1 is SGHRS and CDR2 YFSETQ. The CDR3 is 16 amino acids. The J segment lost 2 bases and the V segment lost 2 bases, leaving 8 bases of the junction unmatched. The CDR3 bases are TGCGCCAGCAGCTTAAGACCGACAGGGGAAAACTATGGCTACACCTTC. Its protein is CASSLRPTGENYGYTF.

Only one count was recorded for this clone. The V call is TRBV4-1, the J call TRBJ2-7; D gene ambiguous. CDR1 is MGHRA and CDR2 is YSYEKL in the germline V gene. This CDR3 has 13 amino acids. Trimming removed 4 bases at V and 4 bases at J, with 11 bases between. For the CDR3, the DNA is TGCGCCAGCAGCCCCCGGAGTGGATACGAGCAGTACTTC. It specifies CASSPRSGYEQYF.

V gene TRBV7-2 combines with J gene TRBJ2-1; 8 bases fit TRBD2. V was clipped by 4 bases and J by 1 base; unmatched bases: 9. CDR1 and CDR2 (germline): SGHTA, FQGNSA. CDR3 length: 17 amino acids. The CDR3 loop is CASSSRRGVSSYNEQFF. Written as DNA, the CDR3 is TGTGCCAGCAGCTCACGGCGGGGGGTATCGTCCTACAATGAGCAGTTCTTC.

For this clone: The identical CDR3 is also encoded by other nucleotide sequences in the sample. The CDR3 DNA is TGTGCCAGCTCACCGCGACTAGCGGGGGGAACCGGGGAGCTGTTTTTT. Its translation: CASSPRLAGGTGELFF. V gene TRBV18 combines with J gene TRBJ2-2; 13 bases line up with TRBD2. Germline V gives CDR1 KGHSH, CDR2 LQKENI. The V and J ends lost 3 bases and 5 bases, in that order; junction bases with no gene match: 3. The CDR3 totals 16 residues.